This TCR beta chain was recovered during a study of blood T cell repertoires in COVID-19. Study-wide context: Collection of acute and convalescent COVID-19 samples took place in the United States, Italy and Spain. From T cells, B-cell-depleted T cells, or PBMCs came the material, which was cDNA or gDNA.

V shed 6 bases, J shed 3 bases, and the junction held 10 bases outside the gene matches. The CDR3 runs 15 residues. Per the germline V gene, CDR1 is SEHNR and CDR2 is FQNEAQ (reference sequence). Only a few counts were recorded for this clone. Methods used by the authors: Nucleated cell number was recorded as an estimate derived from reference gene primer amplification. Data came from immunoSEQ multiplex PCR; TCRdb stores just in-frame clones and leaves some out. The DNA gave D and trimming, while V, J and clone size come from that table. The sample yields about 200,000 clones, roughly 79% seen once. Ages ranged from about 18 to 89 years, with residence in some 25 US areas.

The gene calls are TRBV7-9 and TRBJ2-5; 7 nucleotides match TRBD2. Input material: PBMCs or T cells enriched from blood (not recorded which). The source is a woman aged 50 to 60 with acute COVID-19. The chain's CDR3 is CASRAYGGTEETQYF. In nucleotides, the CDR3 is TGTGCCAGCAGGGCTTACGGGGGGACTGAAGAGACCCAGTACTTC.